These 19 T cell receptor beta chains came from one sample sequenced in a study of T-cell memory formation after mild COVID-19. TCRdb re-derived calls from the 5' RACE reads in MiXCR, one entry per CDR3 protein. This repertoire shows fewer than 350,000 distinct CDR3 sequences, around 8% found once; its top ten account for around a fifth. Source material: PBMCs or a T cell subset sorted from them (not recorded which). The origin of the receptors is a man between 18 and 35 years old who had mild COVID-19 (a few samples of this study predate the infection). Cell type and time point are not known.

A few counts support this clonotype. The rearrangement uses TRBV20-1 and TRBJ1-1; D remains unclear. Germline CDR1 reads DFQATT; CDR2 reads SNEGSKA (reference sequence). The CDR3 covers 15 residues. V was clipped by 1 base and J by 3 bases, with 15 bases between them. The CDR3: CSARVPAGGDTEAFF. The CDR3, as DNA: TGCAGTGCTAGAGTCCCCGCGGGTGGCGACACTGAAGCTTTCTTT.

This clonotype has a handful of counts. The V gene is TRBV7-8, the J gene TRBJ2-3, with 15 bases identical to TRBD2. The CDR3 runs 20 residues. Trimming cost V 2 bases and J 4 bases; bases outside gene matches: 13. Per the germline V gene, CDR1 is SGHVS and CDR2 is FQNEAQ. The CDR3: CASSLPGLAGGPVNSDTQYF. CDR3 in DNA: TGTGCCAGCAGCTTACCTGGACTAGCGGGGGGGCCGGTTAATTCAGATACGCAGTATTTT.

This clonotype was found a few times. The V gene is TRBV5-6, the J gene TRBJ2-1, with 7 bases identical to TRBD1. V trimming: 3 bases; J trimming: 5 bases; junction bases outside the gene matches: 8. The CDR3 has 15 residues. CDR1 is SGHDT and CDR2 is YYEEEE in the germline V gene. The CDR3 DNA follows: TGTGCCAGCAGCTCGGGACAGCGATTGAACAATGAGCAGTTCTTC. Translating gives CASSSGQRLNNEQFF. Combining the CDR3 with reference TRBV5-6 and TRBJ2-1 gives the whole variable domain DAGVTQSPTHLIKTRGQQVTLRCSPKSGHDTVSWYQQALGQGPQFIFQYYEEEERQRGNFPDRFSGHQFPNYSSELNVNALLLGDSALYLCASSSGQRLNNEQFFGPGTRLTVL.

This clonotype was seen only a few times. The V and J genes are TRBV6-5 and TRBJ2-2, with D unclear. V was clipped by 5 bases and J by 6 bases, with 22 bases between them. This CDR3 is 17 amino acids long. Germline V gene data show CDR1 as MNHEY and CDR2 as SVGAGI. In DNA form, the CDR3 reads TGTGCCAGCAGTCCTCCCCCCTATCGAGGCACTGCCGGGGAGCTGTTTTTT. Protein sequence: CASSPPPYRGTAGELFF.

This clonotype was recorded many times. This rearrangement joins TRBV19 to TRBJ2-1; the D gene could be TRBD1 or TRBD2 (5 bases each). V was shortened by 0 bases and J by 8 bases, with 14 bases between the two germline ends. This CDR3 has 15 amino acids. Looked up from germline, CDR1 is LNHDA and CDR2 is SQIVND (reference sequence). The CDR3: CASSIERAGSDEQFF. In DNA, the CDR3 is TGTGCCAGTAGTATAGAAAGGGCAGGGAGTGATGAGCAGTTCTTC. Based on the CDR3 plus reference TRBV19 and TRBJ2-1, the full variable domain is DGGITQSPKYLFRKEGQNVTLSCEQNLNHDAMYWYRQDPGQGLRLIYYSQIVNDFQKGDIAEGYSVSREKKESFPLTVTSAQKNPTAFYLCASSIERAGSDEQFFGPGTRLTVL.

This clonotype appeared many times. This sequence joins TRBV28 and TRBJ1-1; D is unclear. V lost 3 bases and J lost 6, with 11 bases in between. This CDR3 is 13 amino acids long. Germline V lookup: CDR1 MDHEN, CDR2 SYDVKM. CDR3 region: CASSFGGRPEAFF. The CDR3 nucleotides are TGTGCCAGCAGTTTCGGTGGAAGGCCTGAAGCTTTCTTT.

The gene calls are TRBV7-2 and TRBJ2-7; the D is unclear. CDR1 is SGHTA, CDR2 FQGNSA, per germline. CDR3 size: 12 residues. Trimming left V 2 bases short and J 6 bases short, with 8 bases between. The CDR3: CASSLYSSEQYF. Written as DNA, the CDR3 is TGTGCCAGCAGCTTATATTCGTCCGAGCAGTACTTC.

This clonotype has a handful of counts. The chain has TRBV5-1 and TRBJ2-7; TRBD1 agrees at 9 bases. CDR3 length equals 15 residues. Germline loops: CDR1 SGHRS, CDR2 YFSETQ. The J segment lost 5 bases and the V segment lost 1 base, leaving 7 bases of the junction unmatched. CDR3 in amino acids: CASSLRQGVVHEQYF. CDR3 in DNA: TGCGCCAGCAGCTTGCGACAGGGGGTGGTCCACGAGCAGTACTTC.

This clonotype has a handful of counts. The chain is built from TRBV5-1 and TRBJ1-4; D is possibly TRBD1 (5 bases). This CDR3 region has 16 residues. The V gene's germline CDR1 is SGHRS and CDR2 YFSETQ. With 0 bases removed from V and 3 bases from J, the gap between germline ends came to 12 bases. Here the CDR3 DNA reads TGCGCCAGCAGCTTGGGACAGTCTTCAGCTAATGAAAAACTGTTTTTT. The encoded protein is CASSLGQSSANEKLFF.

At least ten counts were recorded for this clonotype. V and J are TRBV5-1 and TRBJ1-5; TRBD1 might be the D (5 bases). Germline V gene sequence: CDR1 SGHRS, CDR2 YFSETQ. Trimming removed 3 bases from V and 4 bases from J, with 8 bases in between. The CDR3 is made up of 13 amino acids. This CDR3 reads CASSWEGNQPQHF. Here the CDR3 DNA reads TGCGCCAGCAGCTGGGAGGGGAATCAGCCCCAGCATTTT.

This clonotype was counted a few times. The chain couples TRBV20-1 to TRBJ2-2; 7 bases align to TRBD1. This CDR3 has 15 amino acids. The V segment lost 2 bases and the J segment 6 bases; nucleotides outside the gene matches: 9. Germline assignment: CDR1 DFQATT and CDR2 SNEGSKA (reference sequence). The CDR3 is CSARPSDRRPGELFF. The CDR3 DNA reads TGCAGTGCTAGACCCTCGGACAGGCGGCCCGGGGAGCTGTTTTTT.

At least ten counts were recorded for this clonotype. This chain links TRBV3-1 with TRBJ2-2; D call uncertain. Trimming took off 5 bases at V and 6 bases at J, with 10 bases between the two ends. This CDR3 has 13 residues. Germline V lookup: CDR1 LGHDT, CDR2 YNNKEL (reference sequence). CDR3 sequence: CASSSIYAGELFF. CDR3 coding DNA: TGTGCCAGCAGCTCTATTTACGCCGGGGAGCTGTTTTTT. The variable domain in full, with the rest retrieved from reference TRBV3-1 and TRBJ2-2, is DTAVSQTPKYLVTQMGNDKSIKCEQNLGHDTMYWYKQDSKKFLKIMFSYNNKELIINETVPNRFSPKSPDKAHLNLHINSLELGDSAVYFCASSSIYAGELFFGEGSRLTVL.

This clonotype was counted a few times. The rearrangement links TRBV28 to TRBJ2-7, with TRBD1 as a possible D gene (6 bases). V was clipped by 8 bases and J by 3 bases, with 11 bases between them. Germline V gene data show CDR1 as MDHEN and CDR2 as SYDVKM. This CDR3 spans 12 amino acids. The DNA of the CDR3 is TGTGCCAGCGCGCAACAGGGCTACGAGCAGTACGTC. Encoded protein: CASAQQGYEQYV.

This clonotype came up many times. The V gene is TRBV11-2, the J gene TRBJ2-5; no definite D call. Germline loops: CDR1 SGHAT, CDR2 FQNNGV. This CDR3 is built from 14 residues. Trimming took 0 bases from V and 7 from J, leaving 12 bases between them. The CDR3 bases are TGTGCCAGCAGCTTAGAATTCGCAACCAGGACCCAGTACTTC. Translation gives CASSLEFATRTQYF. Full variable domain (remainder filled in from reference TRBV11-2 and TRBJ2-5): EAGVAQSPRYKIIEKRQSVAFWCNPISGHATLYWYQQILGQGPKLLIQFQNNGVVDDSQLPKDRFSAERLKGVDSTLKIQPAKLEDSAVYLCASSLEFATRTQYFGPGTRLLVL.

This clonotype was detected a few times. The chain uses TRBV12-3 or TRBV12-4 and TRBJ1-5; no definite D call. The CDR3 covers 15 residues. Trimming took 2 bases from V and 2 from J, leaving 10 bases between them. In nucleotides, the CDR3 is TGTGCCAGCAGTTTACGACTCGGGGGCAATCAGCCCCAGCATTTT. As protein: CASSLRLGGNQPQHF.

V is TRBV5-4 and J is TRBJ2-1; D might be TRBD1 (5 bases). The CDR3 has 12 residues. Looked up from germline, CDR1 is SGHNT and CDR2 is YYREEE (reference sequence). Trimming stripped 3 bases from V and 8 bases from J, with 9 bases between. The CDR3, as DNA: TGTGCCAGCAGCTCCCCCAGGGATGAGCAGTTCTTC. Its translation: CASSSPRDEQFF.

This clonotype was found a few times. The genes are TRBV18 and TRBJ1-2; tentatively, D is TRBD1 (5 bases). Germline-derived CDR1 and CDR2 are KGHSH and LQKENI. The CDR3 extends over 15 amino acids. Trimming pared 5 bases from V and 4 bases from J, leaving 17 bases between. CDR3 DNA sequence: TGTGCCAGCTCAACAACGGGGGTCGGCGGCTATGGCTACACCTTC. It yields the protein CASSTTGVGGYGYTF.

The chain recombines TRBV15 with TRBJ2-1, with 7 bases lining up with TRBD2. CDR3 size: 16 residues. Trimming at V came to 3 bases and at J to 3 bases, leaving 8 bases not matched to a gene. Germline lookup yields CDR1 LNHNV and CDR2 YYDKDF (reference sequence). CDR3 coding DNA: TGTGCCACCAGCAGCCTCTCTGGCGGGAGCTACAATGAGCAGTTCTTC. This gives the protein CATSSLSGGSYNEQFF.

The DNA for the CDR3 is TGCGCCAGCAGCTTGGATGGCAGGGGGGGTCAGCCCCAGCATTTT. It is translated as CASSLDGRGGQPQHF. This chain joins TRBV5-1 and TRBJ1-5; 7 bases match TRBD1. CDR3 length: 15 amino acids. Germline V lookup: CDR1 SGHRS, CDR2 YFSETQ. Unmatched junction bases numbered 6, after V lost 0 bases and J lost 6 bases.